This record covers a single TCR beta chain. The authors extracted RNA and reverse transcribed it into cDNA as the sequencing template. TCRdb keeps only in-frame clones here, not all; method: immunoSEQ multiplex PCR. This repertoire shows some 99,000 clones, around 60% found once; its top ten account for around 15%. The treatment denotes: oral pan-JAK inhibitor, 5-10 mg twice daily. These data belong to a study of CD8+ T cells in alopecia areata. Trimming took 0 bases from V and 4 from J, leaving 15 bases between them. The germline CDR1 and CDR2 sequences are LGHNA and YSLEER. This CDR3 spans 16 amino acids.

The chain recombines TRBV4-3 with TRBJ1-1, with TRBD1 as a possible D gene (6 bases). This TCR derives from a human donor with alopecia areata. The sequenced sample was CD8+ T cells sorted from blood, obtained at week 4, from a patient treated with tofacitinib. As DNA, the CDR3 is TGCGCCAGCAGCCAAGATCACCGGGGGCGGATCACTGAAGCTTTCTTT. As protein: CASSQDHRGRITEAFF.